This paragraph reports one T cell receptor beta chain. The read stops 3 residues short of the end of the CDR3; the missing end is completed from the germline J gene. This entry is derived from a study of T cells in women clearing cervical HPV infection. The overall study: Cases were women with histologically confirmed HPV16-related CIN3 or worse, including 2 invasive cancers. No precancer developed; the control's incident HPV16 infection cleared within 12 months.

The germline V gene encodes CDR1 SGHTA and CDR2 FQGTGA. The CDR3 length is 16 residues. The V and J ends lost 5 bases and 5 bases, in that order; junction bases with no gene match: 13. HPV was found by MY09/MY11 PCR and dot-blot genotyping. Assay used: immunoSEQ multiplex PCR; TCRdb lists only in-frame clones, some missing. The repertoire table contains around 39,000 clones. The rearrangement uses TRBV7-3 and TRBJ1-1; TRBD1 aligns across 8 bases. The TCR sequence derives from a woman between 18 and 70 years old with a cervical HPV16 infection that either progressed to CIN3+ or cleared (not recorded which). Sample: blood buffy coat. Here the CDR3 reads CASSENGQGGRTEAFF. The sequenced CDR3 bases are TGTGCCAGCAGCGAAAACGGACAGGGCGGTAGAACTGAA.